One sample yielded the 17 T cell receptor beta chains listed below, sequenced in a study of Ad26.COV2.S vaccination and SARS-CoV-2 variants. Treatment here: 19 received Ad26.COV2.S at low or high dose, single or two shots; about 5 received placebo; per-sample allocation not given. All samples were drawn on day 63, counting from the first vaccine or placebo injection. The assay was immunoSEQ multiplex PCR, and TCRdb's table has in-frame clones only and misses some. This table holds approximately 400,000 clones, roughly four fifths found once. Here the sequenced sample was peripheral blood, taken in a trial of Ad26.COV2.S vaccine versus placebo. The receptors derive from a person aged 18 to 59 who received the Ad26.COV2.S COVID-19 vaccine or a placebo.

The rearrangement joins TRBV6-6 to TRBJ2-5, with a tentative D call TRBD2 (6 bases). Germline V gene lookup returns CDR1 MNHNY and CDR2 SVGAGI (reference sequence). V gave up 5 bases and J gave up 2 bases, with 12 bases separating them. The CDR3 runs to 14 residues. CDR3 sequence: CASSPPGLQETQYF. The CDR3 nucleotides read TGTGCCAGCAGTCCCCCGGGACTGCAAGAGACCCAGTACTTC.

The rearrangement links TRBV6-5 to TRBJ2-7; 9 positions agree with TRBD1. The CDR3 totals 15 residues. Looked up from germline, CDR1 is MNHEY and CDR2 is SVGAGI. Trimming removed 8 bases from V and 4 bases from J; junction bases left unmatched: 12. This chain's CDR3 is CASPPPGQGVYEQYF. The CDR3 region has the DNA TGTGCCAGCCCCCCTCCGGGACAGGGAGTTTACGAGCAGTACTTC.

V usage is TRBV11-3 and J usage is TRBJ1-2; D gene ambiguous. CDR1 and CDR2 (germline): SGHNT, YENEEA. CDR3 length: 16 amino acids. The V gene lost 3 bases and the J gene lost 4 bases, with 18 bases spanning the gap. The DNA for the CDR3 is TGTGCCAGCAGCTTTGGCGGGCCTGTAGGTAGCTATGGCTACACCTTC. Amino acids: CASSFGGPVGSYGYTF. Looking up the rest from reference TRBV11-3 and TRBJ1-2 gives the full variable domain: EAGVVQSPRYKIIEKKQPVAFWCNPISGHNTLYWYLQNLGQGPELLIRYENEEAVDDSQLPKDRFSAERLKGVDSTLKIQPAELGDSAVYLCASSFGGPVGSYGYTFGSGTRLTVV.

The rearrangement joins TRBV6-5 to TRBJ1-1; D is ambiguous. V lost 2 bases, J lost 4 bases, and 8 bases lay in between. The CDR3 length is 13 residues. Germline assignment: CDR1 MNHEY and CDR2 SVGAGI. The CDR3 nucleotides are TGTGCCAGCAGTTACACATGGGGCACTGAAGCTTTCTTT. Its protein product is CASSYTWGTEAFF.

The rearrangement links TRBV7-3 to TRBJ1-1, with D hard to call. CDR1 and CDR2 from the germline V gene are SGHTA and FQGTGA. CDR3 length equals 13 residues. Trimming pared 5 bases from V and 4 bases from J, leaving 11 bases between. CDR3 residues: CASSPRLGTEAFF. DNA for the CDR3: TGTGCCAGCAGCCCTAGGTTGGGCACTGAAGCTTTCTTT. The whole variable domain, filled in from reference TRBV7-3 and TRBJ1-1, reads GAGVSQTPSNKVTEKGKYVELRCDPISGHTALYWYRQSLGQGPEFLIYFQGTGAADDSGLPNDRFFAVRPEGSVSTLKIQRTERGDSAVYLCASSPRLGTEAFFGQGTRLTVV.

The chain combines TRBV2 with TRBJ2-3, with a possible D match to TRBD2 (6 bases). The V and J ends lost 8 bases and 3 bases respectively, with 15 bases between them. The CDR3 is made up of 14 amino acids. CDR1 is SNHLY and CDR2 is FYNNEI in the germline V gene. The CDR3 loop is CASGGAGRTDTQYF. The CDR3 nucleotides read TGTGCCAGCGGAGGGGCGGGAAGGACAGATACGCAGTATTTT. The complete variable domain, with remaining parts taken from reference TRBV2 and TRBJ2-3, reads EPEVTQTPSHQVTQMGQEVILRCVPISNHLYFYWYRQILGQKVEFLVSFYNNEISEKSEIFDDQFSVERPDGSNFTLKIRSTKLEDSAMYFCASGGAGRTDTQYFGPGTRLTVL.

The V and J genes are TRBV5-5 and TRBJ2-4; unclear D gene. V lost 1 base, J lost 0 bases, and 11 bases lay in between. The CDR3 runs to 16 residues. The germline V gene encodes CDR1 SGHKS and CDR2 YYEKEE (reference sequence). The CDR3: CASSLFGTVAKNIQYF. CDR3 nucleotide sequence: TGTGCCAGCAGCTTGTTCGGAACGGTAGCCAAAAACATTCAGTACTTC.

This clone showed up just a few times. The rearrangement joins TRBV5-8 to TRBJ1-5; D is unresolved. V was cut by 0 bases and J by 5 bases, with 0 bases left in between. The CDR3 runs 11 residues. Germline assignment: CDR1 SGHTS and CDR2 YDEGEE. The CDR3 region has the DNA TGTGCCAGCAGCTTGGATCAGCCCCAGCATTTT. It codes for CASSLDQPQHF.

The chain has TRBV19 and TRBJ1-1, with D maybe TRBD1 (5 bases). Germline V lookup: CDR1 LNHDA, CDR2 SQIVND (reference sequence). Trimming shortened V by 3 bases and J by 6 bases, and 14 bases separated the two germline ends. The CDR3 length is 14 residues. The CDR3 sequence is CASSIQGGVAEAFF. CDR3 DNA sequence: TGTGCCAGTAGTATCCAGGGAGGGGTGGCTGAAGCTTTCTTT.

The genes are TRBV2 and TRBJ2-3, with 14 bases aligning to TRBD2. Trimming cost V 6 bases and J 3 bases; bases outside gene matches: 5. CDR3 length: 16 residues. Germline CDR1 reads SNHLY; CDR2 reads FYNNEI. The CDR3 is CASSGTSGSKTDTQYF. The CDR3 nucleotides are TGTGCCAGCAGCGGGACTAGCGGGAGTAAGACAGATACGCAGTATTTT.

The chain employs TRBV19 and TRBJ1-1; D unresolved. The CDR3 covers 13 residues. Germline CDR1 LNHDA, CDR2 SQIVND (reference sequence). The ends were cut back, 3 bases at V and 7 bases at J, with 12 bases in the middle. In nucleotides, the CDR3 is TGTGCCAGTAGTATGGGCATTGGCAGTGAAGCTTTCTTT. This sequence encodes CASSMGIGSEAFF.

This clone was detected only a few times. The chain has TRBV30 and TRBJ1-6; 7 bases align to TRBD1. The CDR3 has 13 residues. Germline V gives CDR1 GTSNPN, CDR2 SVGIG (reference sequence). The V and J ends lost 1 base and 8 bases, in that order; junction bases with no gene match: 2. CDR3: CAWSGQGDSPLHF. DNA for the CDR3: TGTGCCTGGAGTGGACAGGGCGATTCACCCCTCCACTTT.

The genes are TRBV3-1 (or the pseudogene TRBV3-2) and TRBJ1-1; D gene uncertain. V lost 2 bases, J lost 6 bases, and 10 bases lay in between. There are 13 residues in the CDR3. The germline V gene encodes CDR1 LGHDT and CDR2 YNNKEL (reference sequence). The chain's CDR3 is CASSQSGAPEAFF. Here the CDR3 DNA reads TGTGCCAGCAGCCAATCAGGCGCCCCTGAAGCTTTCTTT.

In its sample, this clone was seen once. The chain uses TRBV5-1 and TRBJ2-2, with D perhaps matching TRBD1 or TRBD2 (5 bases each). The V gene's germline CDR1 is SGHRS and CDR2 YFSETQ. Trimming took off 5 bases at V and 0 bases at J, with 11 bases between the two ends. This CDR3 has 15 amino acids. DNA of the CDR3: TGCGCCAGCAGGGCCGGGACCCCGAACACCGGGGAGCTGTTTTTT. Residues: CASRAGTPNTGELFF.

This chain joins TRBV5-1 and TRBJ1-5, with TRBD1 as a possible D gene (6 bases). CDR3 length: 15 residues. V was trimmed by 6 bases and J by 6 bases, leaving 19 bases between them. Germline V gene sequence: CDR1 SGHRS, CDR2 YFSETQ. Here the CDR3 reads CASNYATGTGQPQHF. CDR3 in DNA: TGCGCCAGCAACTACGCTACAGGGACCGGTCAGCCCCAGCATTTT.

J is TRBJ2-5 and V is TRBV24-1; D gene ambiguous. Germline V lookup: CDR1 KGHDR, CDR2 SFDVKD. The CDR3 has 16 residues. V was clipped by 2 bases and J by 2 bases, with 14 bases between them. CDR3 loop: CATSDSRGLGQETQYF. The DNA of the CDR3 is TGTGCCACCAGTGATTCCCGCGGTCTGGGGCAAGAGACCCAGTACTTC.

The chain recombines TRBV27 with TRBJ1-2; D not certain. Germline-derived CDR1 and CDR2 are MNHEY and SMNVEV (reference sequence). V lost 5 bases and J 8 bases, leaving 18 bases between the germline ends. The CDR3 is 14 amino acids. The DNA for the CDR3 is TGTGCCAGCAGTCCCGGTCCCCTAGCTGACGGCTACACCTTC. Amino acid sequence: CASSPGPLADGYTF.